The 10 T cell receptor beta chains below were found in one sample sequenced in a study of cytotoxic CD8 clonotypes in ibrutinib-treated CLL. Clones were read by immunoSEQ multiplex PCR, and TCRdb kept only the in-frame ones, dropping some. The sample consists of fewer than 300,000 clones, 65% to 85% of them appearing once. The sample here was PBMCs, taken at disease progression, from a patient treated with ibrutinib. The receptor source for this set is a human donor with chronic lymphocytic leukemia.

The J gene is TRBJ2-7, the V gene TRBV11-2, with 13 bases aligning to TRBD2. The trim removed 1 base at V and 5 bases at J, leaving 8 bases unmatched. Germline loops: CDR1 SGHAT, CDR2 FQNNGV. This CDR3 has 17 residues. CDR3 nucleotide sequence: TGTGCCAGCAGCTTAGGAATACTAGCGGGAGGGGGCGACGAGCAGTACTTC. Protein sequence: CASSLGILAGGGDEQYF.

This clone was counted between two and nine times. The chain has TRBV4-1 and TRBJ1-4; D ambiguous. In germline, CDR1 is MGHRA, CDR2 YSYEKL. This CDR3 has 15 amino acids. Deletions cut 3 bases from V and 0 bases from J, with 8 bases between. The CDR3 spells CASSQEIATNEKLFF. Written as DNA, the CDR3 is TGCGCCAGCAGCCAGGAAATTGCAACTAATGAAAAACTGTTTTTT.

This clone is a singleton in its sample. This chain uses TRBV9 with TRBJ2-5; 12 bases are a match to TRBD1. The CDR3 totals 16 residues. Trimming took 0 bases from V and 5 from J; bases not matched to a gene: 5. From germline, CDR1 is SGDLS and CDR2 YYNGEE. Written as DNA, the CDR3 is TGTGCCAGCAGCGTAGAAGGGACAGGGGGCGGGGAGACCCAGTACTTC. Its protein is CASSVEGTGGGETQYF.

V usage is TRBV28 and J usage is TRBJ2-7, with 9 bases matching TRBD2. In germline, CDR1 is MDHEN, CDR2 SYDVKM. The ends lost 2 bases at V and 7 bases at J; junction bases unmatched: 12. The CDR3 runs to 16 residues. Here the CDR3 reads CASSLAGGLAGREQYF. The CDR3 DNA reads as TGTGCCAGCAGTTTAGCGGGGGGGCTAGCGGGTAGGGAGCAGTACTTC.

The sample holds a few counts of this clone. The V gene is TRBV29-1, the J gene TRBJ1-2, with D perhaps matching TRBD1 (6 bases). The CDR3 sequence is 13 residues long. Germline loops: CDR1 SQVTM, CDR2 ANQGSEA. V shed 6 bases and J shed 5 bases, with 16 bases lying between them. The CDR3 loop is CSVLEQGGYGYTF. For the CDR3, the DNA is TGCAGCGTCCTGGAACAAGGGGGGTATGGCTACACCTTC.

This clone was detected only a few times. The chain is built from TRBV13 and TRBJ1-1; D remains unclear. Deletions cut 5 bases from V and 0 bases from J, with 7 bases between. The CDR3 contains 13 residues. Germline values: CDR1 PRHDT, CDR2 FYEKMQ (reference sequence). The CDR3 region has the DNA TGTGCCAGCAGCAGTCAGATGAACACTGAAGCTTTCTTT. It translates to CASSSQMNTEAFF.

The chain uses TRBV19 and TRBJ2-5; TRBD2 aligns across 7 bases. CDR1 is LNHDA and CDR2 is SQIVND in the germline V gene (reference sequence). The CDR3 has 12 amino acids. The V segment lost 7 bases and the J segment 4 bases; nucleotides outside the gene matches: 3. CDR3 nucleotides: TGTGCCAGTAAAGCGGGACCAGAGACCCAGTACTTC. It translates to CASKAGPETQYF. The full variable domain, with the rest looked up from reference TRBV19 and TRBJ2-5, is DGGITQSPKYLFRKEGQNVTLSCEQNLNHDAMYWYRQDPGQGLRLIYYSQIVNDFQKGDIAEGYSVSREKKESFPLTVTSAQKNPTAFYLCASKAGPETQYFGPGTRLLVL.

V and J are TRBV2 and TRBJ1-1; a weak D match, TRBD1 (5 bases). Germline loops: CDR1 SNHLY, CDR2 FYNNEI. CDR3 length: 15 residues. Trimming took off 7 bases at V and 2 bases at J, with 17 bases between the two ends. CDR3 sequence reads: CASMGVLLINTEAFF. CDR3 nucleotides: TGTGCCAGCATGGGGGTTCTCTTAATTAACACTGAAGCTTTCTTT. Full variable domain (missing parts from reference TRBV2 and TRBJ1-1): EPEVTQTPSHQVTQMGQEVILRCVPISNHLYFYWYRQILGQKVEFLVSFYNNEISEKSEIFDDQFSVERPDGSNFTLKIRSTKLEDSAMYFCASMGVLLINTEAFFGQGTRLTVV.

This chain uses TRBV19 with TRBJ2-3, with 12 bases that match TRBD2. V lost 3 bases, J lost 6 bases, and 13 bases stayed unmatched. The CDR3 is 18 amino acids. Germline V gives CDR1 LNHDA, CDR2 SQIVND (reference sequence). The CDR3 loop reads CASSMLTSGGPSSDTQYF. The CDR3 DNA sequence: TGTGCCAGTAGTATGCTTACTAGCGGGGGGCCCTCTTCGGATACGCAGTATTTT.

This clone was seen once. The CDR3 DNA reads as TGTGCCAGCAGCTTAGATACGGCTGGGGGGAATGAGCAGTTCTTC. This codes for CASSLDTAGGNEQFF. The J gene is TRBJ2-1, the V gene TRBV7-6, with a tentative D call TRBD2 (6 bases). The V gene's germline CDR1 is SGHVS and CDR2 FNYEAQ. The length of the CDR3 is 15 residues. The ends were cut back, 1 base at V and 7 bases at J, with 14 bases in the middle.